This entry lists 20 T cell receptor beta chains sequenced from one sample in a study of blood T cells in healthy people across ages. The second PCR ran 7 to 11 cycles with a sample-barcoded 5' primer and J-beta primers. TCRdb re-called the 5' RACE reads with MiXCR, one entry per CDR3 protein. The sample has 1.5 million to 2 million distinct CDR3 sequences, roughly two fifths seen once; the top ten hold 23%. Sequencing used blood. These TCRs come from a human donor in good health.

In its sample, this clonotype was seen a few times. The J gene is TRBJ1-2, the V gene TRBV6-5, with D possibly TRBD1 on 6 matching bases. V was cut by 5 bases and J by 5 bases, with 18 bases left in between. The CDR3 contains 15 residues. Germline CDR1 is MNHEY and CDR2 is SVGAGI. Written as DNA, the CDR3 is TGTGCCAGCAGTGACCGGGACACCGGGTTTTATGGCTACACCTTC. This codes for CASSDRDTGFYGYTF.

V and J are TRBV2 and TRBJ1-2; D perhaps matches TRBD1 (6 bases). The CDR3 extends over 14 amino acids. Germline V gene data show CDR1 as SNHLY and CDR2 as FYNNEI. V was clipped by 6 bases and J by 5 bases, with 16 bases between them. The CDR3 DNA reads as TGTGCCAGCAGGGCCACAGGGAACGCTTATGGCTACACCTTC. Protein product: CASRATGNAYGYTF.

The rearrangement joins TRBV5-6 to TRBJ2-1; D might be TRBD1 (5 bases). Germline values: CDR1 SGHDT, CDR2 YYEEEE. V was pared by 4 bases and J by 9 bases, with 11 bases between. This CDR3 contains 12 residues. Here the CDR3 DNA reads TGTGCCAGCAGCGCTGGGGCTTCTGAGCAGTTCTTC. Translation gives CASSAGASEQFF.

This clonotype was observed at least ten times. The rearrangement uses TRBV7-9 and TRBJ2-4, with D hard to call. V lost 4 bases and J 5 bases, leaving 6 bases between the germline ends. The germline V gene encodes CDR1 SEHNR and CDR2 FQNEAQ (reference sequence). The CDR3 sequence is 12 residues long. The CDR3 here is CASSSGQNIQYF. CDR3 in DNA: TGTGCCAGCAGCTCTGGGCAAAACATTCAGTACTTC.

The chain recombines TRBV12-5 with TRBJ2-1; D is possibly TRBD2 (5 bases). CDR1 and CDR2 from the germline V gene are LGHNT and FRNRAP. V was trimmed by 2 bases and J by 5 bases, leaving 13 bases between them. The CDR3 extends over 15 amino acids. The CDR3 reads CASGLTSSSNNEQFF. The CDR3 region has the DNA TGTGCTAGTGGTTTGACTAGTAGCTCAAACAATGAGCAGTTCTTC. Filled out from reference TRBV12-5 and TRBJ2-1, the complete variable domain reads DARVTQTPRHKVTEMGQEVTMRCQPILGHNTVFWYRQTMMQGLELLAYFRNRAPLDDSGMPKDRFSAEMPDATLATLKIQPSEPRDSAVYFCASGLTSSSNNEQFFGPGTRLTVL.

The J gene is TRBJ2-4, the V gene TRBV28; D might be TRBD1 (6 bases). The J call is in doubt because the DNA end fits TRBJ2-7 better. CDR1 and CDR2 from the germline V gene are MDHEN and SYDVKM. CDR3 size: 12 residues. The CDR3 protein is CASRSTGNEQYF. CDR3 nucleotides: TGTGCCAGCAGGTCTACAGGGAACGAGCAGTACTTC.

This clonotype was observed a few times. V is TRBV29-1 and J is TRBJ2-5, with D possibly matching TRBD2 (5 bases). V lost 3 bases to trimming and J lost 11 bases, with 16 bases between them. The length of the CDR3 is 12 residues. Germline V lookup: CDR1 SQVTM, CDR2 ANQGSEA. The chain's CDR3 is CSVDTPGDEQYF. The CDR3 DNA reads as TGCAGCGTTGACACCCCCGGGGATGAGCAGTACTTC.

This clonotype was seen many times. The rearrangement uses TRBV20-1 and TRBJ2-5; D remains ambiguous. The germline gives CDR1 DFQATT, CDR2 SNEGSKA (reference sequence). The CDR3 length is 12 residues. The germline V and J ends were trimmed by 5 bases and 1 base, with 8 bases remaining between them. This CDR3 reads CSASKSQETQYF. The CDR3 DNA reads as TGCAGTGCTTCCAAGTCCCAAGAGACCCAGTACTTC.

The chain has TRBV6-5 and TRBJ2-5; D is uncertain. The germline gives CDR1 MNHEY, CDR2 SVGAGI. CDR3 size: 13 residues. Deletions cut 3 bases from V and 5 bases from J, with 10 bases between. The CDR3 DNA is TGTGCCAGCAGTTATTTGGGTCTCGAGACCCAGTACTTC. Translation gives CASSYLGLETQYF.

This clonotype appeared a few times. The rearrangement joins TRBV20-1 to TRBJ1-2; 7 bases agree with TRBD1. Per the germline V gene, CDR1 is DFQATT and CDR2 is SNEGSKA (reference sequence). With 0 bases clipped from V and 8 bases from J, the junction kept 12 bases outside the gene matches. The CDR3 covers 15 residues. DNA of the CDR3: TGCAGTGCTAGAGATCCGAACAGGGGTAGGGAAGGCTACACCTTC. Translation: CSARDPNRGREGYTF.

This chain links TRBV9 with TRBJ2-1, with TRBD2 identical over 7 bases. Losses at the gene ends were 4 bases for V and 7 bases for J; bases not matched to a gene: 8. CDR1 is SGDLS, CDR2 YYNGEE, per germline. This CDR3 contains 14 residues. CDR3 nucleotides: TGTGCCAGCAGCATCCGGGAGGCATGGAATGAGCAGTTCTTC. Protein product: CASSIREAWNEQFF.

In its sample, this clonotype was seen many times. The chain combines TRBV6-1 with TRBJ2-1, with 14 bases aligning to TRBD2. V dropped 6 bases and J dropped 2; count of bases not matched to a gene: 12. Germline CDR1 is MNHNS and CDR2 is SASEGT. The CDR3 runs 19 residues. The CDR3 loop reads CASSLRTSGGSFAYNEQFF. In DNA, the CDR3 is TGTGCCAGCAGCCTCCGGACTAGCGGGGGGTCCTTCGCCTACAATGAGCAGTTCTTC.

The chain joins TRBV4-3 to TRBJ1-5, with a weak D call TRBD1 (5 bases). The germline CDR1 and CDR2 sequences are LGHNA and YSLEER. V was shortened by 1 base and J by 5 bases, with 18 bases between the two germline ends. The CDR3 covers 17 residues. In DNA form, the CDR3 reads TGCGCCAGCAGCCAAGCTTTGGGAGGGACCACCCATCAGCCCCAGCATTTT. Protein sequence: CASSQALGGTTHQPQHF.

With regard to this clonotype: One end of the junction is discordant with germline, which a read error may explain. The gene calls are TRBV13 and TRBJ1-2; D uncertain. From germline, CDR1 is PRHDT and CDR2 FYEKMQ (reference sequence). The CDR3 runs to 16 residues. The CDR3 spells CAGSPQYRLGDYGYTF. The CDR3 coding sequence is TGTGCCGGCAGCCCTCAATATCGACTGGGCGACTATGGCTACACCTTC. The whole variable domain, remainder taken from reference TRBV13 and TRBJ1-2, is AAGVIQSPRHLIKEKRETATLKCYPIPRHDTVYWYQQGPGQDPQFLISFYEKMQSDKGSIPDRFSAQQFSDYHSELNMSSLELGDSALYFCAGSPQYRLGDYGYTFGSGTRLTVV.

The gene calls are TRBV2 and TRBJ2-3; D ambiguous. Trimming pared 7 bases from V and 6 bases from J, leaving 11 bases between. Germline V gene lookup returns CDR1 SNHLY and CDR2 FYNNEI. There are 12 residues in the CDR3. The CDR3 nucleotides are TGTGCCAGCATCGAGCTGGGGGATACGCAGTATTTT. Residues: CASIELGDTQYF.

In its sample, this clonotype was seen a few times. The chain's CDR3 is CASSALGGFVQETQYF. The CDR3 nucleotides are TGCGCCAGCAGCGCCCTGGGGGGGTTCGTTCAAGAGACCCAGTACTTC. The chain couples TRBV4-3 to TRBJ2-5; TRBD2 matches 7 bases. V shed 5 bases, J shed 2 bases, and the junction held 11 bases outside the gene matches. CDR3 length: 16 amino acids. Germline CDR1 is LGHNA and CDR2 is YSLEER.

The table lists this clonotype with a few counts. The J gene is TRBJ2-5, the V gene TRBV3-1; 7 nucleotides match TRBD2. In germline, CDR1 is LGHDT, CDR2 YNNKEL (reference sequence). This CDR3 has 14 amino acids. Germline trimming cut 3 bases from V and 5 bases from J; bases unmatched to any gene: 6. The CDR3 bases are TGTGCCAGCAGCCACAGACTAGCTTGGGAGACCCAGTACTTC. Protein product: CASSHRLAWETQYF.

The chain recombines TRBV7-8 with TRBJ1-5; TRBD1 aligns across 7 bases. Per germline, CDR1 SGHVS and CDR2 FQNEAQ. The CDR3 length is 16 residues. The trim removed 4 bases at V and 2 bases at J, leaving 8 bases unmatched. The CDR3 coding sequence is TGTGCCAGCAGCTCCCAGACAGGGCCGGGCAATCAGCCCCAGCATTTT. It translates to CASSSQTGPGNQPQHF.

The chain recombines TRBV28 with TRBJ2-7; D may be TRBD1 or TRBD2 (5 bases each). Germline assignment: CDR1 MDHEN and CDR2 SYDVKM. Trimming cost V 2 bases and J 5 bases, with 13 bases left between them. This CDR3 has 14 residues. The CDR3: CASSLPTWGNEQYF. For the CDR3, the DNA is TGTGCCAGCAGTTTACCTACGTGGGGGAACGAGCAGTACTTC. Filled out from reference TRBV28 and TRBJ2-7, the complete variable domain reads DVKVTQSSRYLVKRTGEKVFLECVQDMDHENMFWYRQDPGLGLRLIYFSYDVKMKEKGDIPEGYSVSREKKERFSLILESASTNQTSMYLCASSLPTWGNEQYFGPGTRLTVT.

This clonotype showed up just a few times. The CDR3 DNA reads as TGCAGCGTTGATATGGACGGTAGTGGCTACACCTTC. Amino acids: CSVDMDGSGYTF. The chain is built from TRBV29-1 and TRBJ1-2; D is undetermined. Germline V CDR1 and CDR2: SQVTM, ANQGSEA. The CDR3 sequence is 12 residues long. The V end lost 3 bases, the J end lost 7 bases, and 12 bases lay between the germline ends.